This TCR beta chain was found in a study of cytomegalovirus exposure and HLA in healthy donors. Profiled with immunoSEQ multiplex PCR; TCRdb holds only in-frame clones, not every one. The top ten hold less than 7% of the sample, which has approximately 58,000 clones, over 85% seen once. The sequencing sample was made of PBMCs. The sequence was collected from a woman younger than 30 in good health and CMV-seropositive.

This CDR3 is CASSEGATEAFF. In DNA, the CDR3 is TGTGCCAGCAGTGAGGGGGCTACTGAAGCTTTCTTT. The rearrangement uses TRBV2 and TRBJ1-1, with D possibly TRBD1 on 6 matching bases. From germline, CDR1 is SNHLY and CDR2 FYNNEI. The CDR3 extends over 12 amino acids. V was shortened by 3 bases and J by 5 bases, with 7 bases between the two germline ends.